These 13 T cell receptor beta chains originate from one sample sequenced in a study of liver allograft versus peripheral blood T cells. Study in general: Transplanted-liver T cell receptor repertoires were compared with recipients' peripheral blood repertoires.

A single record per CDR3 protein comes from TCRdb applying MiXCR to the reads. The sample lists over 15,000 distinct CDR3 sequences, roughly 21% occurring once. The receptors were gathered from a human patient who had a liver transplant. Some T cells may be provided by the graft donor.

V gene TRBV19 combines with J gene TRBJ2-7; no reliable D call. This CDR3 comprises 15 residues. Germline V CDR1 and CDR2: LNHDA, SQIVND (reference sequence). Trimming removed 3 bases from V and 2 bases from J, with 14 bases in between. In DNA form, the CDR3 reads TGTGCCAGTAGTATTGTGTGGAAGGGAACCTACGAGCAGTACTTC. Translated, it gives CASSIVWKGTYEQYF.

This clonotype was seen repeatedly, ten times or more. DNA for the CDR3: TGTGCCAGCAGCCCCACAGGGGTAGGAGAAAAACTGTTTTTT. This sequence encodes CASSPTGVGEKLFF. The genes are TRBV7-2 and TRBJ1-4, with TRBD1 matching 7 bases. Germline V gives CDR1 SGHTA, CDR2 FQGNSA. Trimming took 5 bases from V and 8 from J; bases not matched to a gene: 8. This CDR3 has 14 amino acids.

This clonotype turned up a few times. The rearrangement links TRBV27 to TRBJ1-2; no firm D call. V was shortened by 0 bases and J by 7 bases, with 15 bases between the two germline ends. The CDR3 is made up of 15 amino acids. In germline, CDR1 is MNHEY, CDR2 SMNVEV (reference sequence). The CDR3 DNA is TGTGCCAGCAGTTTATCCCCCCGGGCGACCGGTGGCTACACCTTC. Amino acids: CASSLSPRATGGYTF.

A word on this clonotype: Being one base from a much bigger clone, this may be a read error. V gene TRBV6-1 combines with J gene TRBJ1-4; no reliable D call. Germline CDR1 is MNHNS and CDR2 is SASEGT. The CDR3 spans 12 residues. Trimming stripped 5 bases from V and 11 bases from J, with 12 bases between. CDR3 in amino acids: CASSSKDGKLFF. The CDR3 bases are TGTGCCAGCAGTTCAAAGGATGGGAAACTGTTTTTT.

V gene TRBV19 combines with J gene TRBJ1-6; a possible D gene is TRBD1 (6 bases). CDR1 LNHDA and CDR2 SQIVND come from the germline V gene (reference sequence). V was trimmed by 6 bases and J by 8 bases, leaving 17 bases between them. There are 15 residues in the CDR3. The CDR3 sequence is CASSNTGQGDSPLHF. CDR3 nucleotide sequence: TGTGCCAGTAGCAATACAGGGCAAGGGGATTCACCCCTCCACTTT.

The table lists this clonotype with a few counts. The gene calls are TRBV19 and TRBJ2-5, with TRBD2 matching over 7 bases. The CDR3 sequence is 21 residues long. V lost 0 bases, J lost 1 base, and 20 bases stayed unmatched. Germline-derived CDR1 and CDR2 are LNHDA and SQIVND (reference sequence). The CDR3 nucleotides are TGTGCCAGTAGTATAGATACCGACACGGTCTTCGTAGCGGGTACCCAAGAGACCCAGTACTTC. It encodes CASSIDTDTVFVAGTQETQYF.

The chain has TRBV7-2 and TRBJ1-3, with D perhaps TRBD1 (5 bases). Germline V lookup: CDR1 SGHTA, CDR2 FQGNSA. The CDR3 spans 16 residues. Trimming removed 2 bases from V and 0 bases from J, with 11 bases in between. The CDR3 protein is CASSLLGTPSGNTIYF. For the CDR3, the DNA is TGTGCCAGCAGCTTACTGGGGACCCCCTCTGGAAACACCATATATTTT.

This chain uses TRBV20-1 with TRBJ2-7; a weak D match, TRBD1 (6 bases). Germline loops: CDR1 DFQATT, CDR2 SNEGSKA (reference sequence). The CDR3 covers 14 residues. With 5 bases removed from V and 5 bases from J, the gap between germline ends came to 19 bases. In DNA, the CDR3 is TGCAGTGCTGGGGGCGGACAGACGGTGAACGAGCAGTACTTC. Translated, it gives CSAGGGQTVNEQYF.

This clonotype has ten or more counts. The V gene is TRBV6-6, the J gene TRBJ1-5; no clear D gene. Trimming stripped 5 bases from V and 2 bases from J, with 4 bases between. Per germline, CDR1 MNHNY and CDR2 SVGAGI (reference sequence). The CDR3 is 12 amino acids. For the CDR3, the DNA is TGTGCCAGCAGTCAGGGCAATCAGCCCCAGCATTTT. It encodes CASSQGNQPQHF.

The rearrangement uses TRBV6-1 and TRBJ2-2; tentatively, D is TRBD1 or TRBD2 (6 bases each). Trimming left V 6 bases short and J 4 bases short, with 18 bases between. This CDR3 has 16 amino acids. In germline, CDR1 is MNHNS, CDR2 SASEGT. CDR3 DNA sequence: TGTGCCAGCAGGAGGGGGGATCCCGCCGGCACCGGGGAGCTGTTTTTT. Amino acid sequence: CASRRGDPAGTGELFF.

This clonotype was found a few times. The CDR3 here is CASSFSGQPNTEAFF. In nucleotides, the CDR3 is TGTGCCAGCAGTTTTTCGGGACAGCCGAACACTGAAGCTTTCTTT. The rearrangement joins TRBV28 to TRBJ1-1, with 7 positions matching TRBD1. The junction had 5 bases not matched to a gene; V was cut back by 3 bases and J by 1 base. Germline assignment: CDR1 MDHEN and CDR2 SYDVKM. The CDR3 covers 15 residues.

This clonotype was seen many times. The chain joins TRBV29-1 to TRBJ1-2; D call uncertain. From germline, CDR1 is SQVTM and CDR2 ANQGSEA. The length of the CDR3 is 11 residues. V was clipped by 0 bases and J by 10 bases, with 9 bases between them. The CDR3 sequence is CSVEDRRAYTF. CDR3 sequence (DNA): TGCAGCGTTGAAGACAGAAGGGCCTACACCTTC. Filled out from reference TRBV29-1 and TRBJ1-2, the complete variable domain reads SAVISQKPSRDICQRGTSLTIQCQVDSQVTMMFWYRQQPGQSLTLIATANQGSEATYESGFVIDKFPISRPNLTFSTLTVSNMSPEDSSIYLCSVEDRRAYTFGSGTRLTVV.

The table lists this clonotype with a few counts. The chain joins TRBV28 to TRBJ1-3, with 9 bases lining up with TRBD1. Per germline, CDR1 MDHEN and CDR2 SYDVKM. J lost 3 bases, V lost 5 bases, and 2 bases had no gene match. This CDR3 region has 14 residues. CDR3 bases: TGTGCCAGCAGTACAGGGGGCTATGGAAACACCATATATTTT. This encodes CASSTGGYGNTIYF.